The rows below give T cell receptor beta chains drawn from one sample of a study of graft-versus-host responses after intestinal transplantation. Data came from immunoSEQ multiplex PCR; TCRdb stores just in-frame clones and leaves some out. This table holds about 93,000 clones, just under 95% found once. For these TCRs, the target antigens are not known. The specimen was unstimulated CD8+ T cells sorted from spleen or lymph node cells, collected before intestinal transplant. Source of these receptors: a human donor who received an intestinal transplant. CDR3s leave out the opening cysteine and the closing phenylalanine or tryptophan.

>TRBJ2-7|TRBV6-5
ASSYVGGRARNEQY
>TRBJ2-7|TRBV19
ASSISQGLSYEQY
>TRBJ2-2|TRBV11-2
ASSLGTSVTGELF
>TRBJ2-2|TRBV7-2
ASRSASGRAGELF
>TRBJ1-1|TRBV27
ASSLEARDTEAF
>TRBJ2-7|TRBV19
ASSAGTGSYEQY
>TRBJ1-5|TRBV6-1
ASNPRQGDQPQH
>TRBJ2-7|TRBV4-1
ASSQDPGETYEQY
>TRBJ2-7|TRBV11-3
ASSTSLQGYEQY
>TRBJ2-7|TRBV11-2
ASSLGSYEQY
>TRBJ2-1|TRBV11-2
ASSWTRDNEQF
>TRBJ2-1|TRBV15
ATSGLATYNEQF
>TRBJ1-1|TRBV5-4
ASSLFDGSEAF
>TRBJ2-1|TRBV4-1
ASSQEQGVYNEQF
>TRBJ1-1|TRBV5-4
ASSLGRAELNTEAF
>TRBJ2-5|TRBV18
ASSPGTQAGTQY
>TRBJ1-1|TRBV10-2
ASRQGSSSEAF
>TRBJ2-5|TRBV5-8
ASSLEQYQETQY
>TRBJ2-7|TRBV27
ASSPRAGVYEQY
>TRBJ1-1|TRBV19
ASRGMSGVGTEAF
>TRBJ2-5|TRBV4-1
ASSQGRGEETQY
>TRBJ2-3|TRBV28
ASINERESADTQY
>TRBJ2-7|TRBV27
ASSSSQGVEQY
>TRBJ2-2|TRBV29-1
SAVGGMTGELF
>TRBJ1-5|TRBV27
ASGAHYSNQPQH
>TRBJ2-1|TRBV29-1
SVTRGLTSDEQF
>TRBJ2-1|TRBV30
AWSVGGGEQF
>TRBJ2-7|TRBV27
ASSLSAGSYEQY
>TRBJ2-7|TRBV2
ASNRGTLYEQY
>TRBJ1-1|TRBV5-5
ASSPGSVGGTEAF
>TRBJ1-5|TRBV2
ASSLRSRRYQYSNQPQH
>TRBJ2-7|TRBV4-1
ASSNTLAYEQY
>TRBJ2-1|TRBV4-1
ASSQFKSGCCV
>TRBJ2-7|TRBV2
ASTGVVEQY
>TRBJ2-1|TRBV23-1
ASSQSGEYNEQF
>TRBJ1-6|TRBV6-1
ASSAGPYNSPLH
>TRBJ2-5|TRBV19
ASSVTGLAEETQY
>TRBJ2-2|TRBV7-2
ASSSGIGGDTGELF
>TRBJ2-7|TRBV6-5
ATGTGGFYEQY
>TRBJ2-1|TRBV14
ASSLRMGHEQF
>TRBJ2-7|TRBV14
ASSQDRGLRRSYEQY
>TRBJ2-1|TRBV28
ASSISGAYNEQF
>TRBJ1-5|TRBV6-6
ASSFPGSSNQPQH
>TRBJ2-2|TRBV5-1
ASTGTANTGELF